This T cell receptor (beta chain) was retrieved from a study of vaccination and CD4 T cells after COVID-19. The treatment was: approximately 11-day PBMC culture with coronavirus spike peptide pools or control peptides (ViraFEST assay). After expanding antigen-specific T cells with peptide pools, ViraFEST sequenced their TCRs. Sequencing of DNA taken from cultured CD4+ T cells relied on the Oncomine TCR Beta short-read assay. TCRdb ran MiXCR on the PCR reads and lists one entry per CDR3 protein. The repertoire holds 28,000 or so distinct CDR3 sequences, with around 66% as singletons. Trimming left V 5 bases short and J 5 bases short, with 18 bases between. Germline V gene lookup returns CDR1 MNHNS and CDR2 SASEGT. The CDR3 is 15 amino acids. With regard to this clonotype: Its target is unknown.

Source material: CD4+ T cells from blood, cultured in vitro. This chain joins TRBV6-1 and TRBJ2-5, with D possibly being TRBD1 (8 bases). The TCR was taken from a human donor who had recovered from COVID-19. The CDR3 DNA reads TGTGCCAGCAGTCACAGGGGGGGGAGTCTCGAGACCCAGTACTTC. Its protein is CASSHRGGSLETQYF.